This is a list of T cell receptor beta chains from one sample in a study of T cell responses to AZD1222 COVID-19 vaccine. Sequencing was performed with immunoSEQ multiplex PCR; in TCRdb, only in-frame clones are kept and a portion is missing. The sample yields fewer than 200,000 clones, 75% to 90% seen once. The sample was peripheral blood, taken on day 0 of AZD1222 vaccination. These receptors originate from an adult in good health. CDR3s include the opening cysteine and the closing phenylalanine or tryptophan. Fields, in order: J gene, D gene, CDR3 length, clone size, V gene, CDR3 DNA, CDR3 protein. D genes are given only for firm matches. Expanded clones are given a class, and other clones once, few, many or no size at all.

J gene: TRBJ1-1; D gene: -; CDR3 length: 13; clone size: -; V gene: TRBV25-1; CDR3 DNA: TGTGCCAGCAAACGGACAGCGAACACTGAAGCTTTCTTT; CDR3 protein: CASKRTANTEAFF
J gene: TRBJ1-2; D gene: -; CDR3 length: 16; clone size: -; V gene: TRBV7-2; CDR3 DNA: TGTGCCAGCAGCTTATCTGGAGTCCCATCCTTCTATGGCTACACCTTC; CDR3 protein: CASSLSGVPSFYGYTF
J gene: TRBJ2-7; D gene: TRBD2; CDR3 length: 15; clone size: -; V gene: TRBV6-2/TRBV6-3; CDR3 DNA: TGTGCCAGCAGTTACCAGGCGGGGGGATCCTACGAGCAGTACTTC; CDR3 protein: CASSYQAGGSYEQYF
J gene: TRBJ2-2; D gene: TRBD2; CDR3 length: 18; clone size: -; V gene: TRBV9; CDR3 DNA: TGTGCCAGCAGCGTAGCTCGGGTAGCGGGAGGGAACACCGGGGAGCTGTTTTTT; CDR3 protein: CASSVARVAGGNTGELFF
J gene: TRBJ1-2; D gene: TRBD1; CDR3 length: 14; clone size: -; V gene: TRBV2; CDR3 DNA: TGTGCCAGCAGTGAAGCTACAGGGGCCTATGGCTACACCTTC; CDR3 protein: CASSEATGAYGYTF
J gene: TRBJ2-2; D gene: TRBD1; CDR3 length: 15; clone size: -; V gene: TRBV27; CDR3 DNA: TGTGCCAGCAGTTTGTCCCCGACAGGGCACGGGGAGCTGTTTTTT; CDR3 protein: CASSLSPTGHGELFF
J gene: TRBJ1-5; D gene: -; CDR3 length: 16; clone size: few; V gene: TRBV7-9; CDR3 DNA: TGTGCCAGCAGCTTAGGGTCGACAGGTAGGAGTCAGCCCCAGCATTTT; CDR3 protein: CASSLGSTGRSQPQHF
J gene: TRBJ2-4; D gene: -; CDR3 length: 14; clone size: -; V gene: TRBV28; CDR3 DNA: TGTGCCAGCAGTCTGATAGGGGCCAAAAACATTCAGTACTTC; CDR3 protein: CASSLIGAKNIQYF
J gene: TRBJ1-2; D gene: -; CDR3 length: 14; clone size: -; V gene: TRBV19; CDR3 DNA: TGTGCCAGTAGTATCGCTTGGGCAGGGAGCGCCTACACCTTC; CDR3 protein: CASSIAWAGSAYTF
J gene: TRBJ2-7; D gene: TRBD2; CDR3 length: 15; clone size: once; V gene: TRBV5-1; CDR3 DNA: TGCGCCAGCAGCTTGGTAGCGGGGGGATCCTACGAGCAGTACTTC; CDR3 protein: CASSLVAGGSYEQYF
J gene: TRBJ1-5; D gene: -; CDR3 length: 16; clone size: -; V gene: TRBV27; CDR3 DNA: TGTGCCAGCAGTTTATCCCAGGGAAAGAGGGGGCAGCCCCAGCATTTT; CDR3 protein: CASSLSQGKRGQPQHF
J gene: TRBJ2-7; D gene: TRBD2; CDR3 length: 15; clone size: -; V gene: TRBV28; CDR3 DNA: TGTGCCACATTCTCCGGGGGTCGCGGGGGCTACGAGCAGTACTTC; CDR3 protein: CATFSGGRGGYEQYF
J gene: TRBJ1-1; D gene: TRBD1; CDR3 length: 17; clone size: -; V gene: TRBV9; CDR3 DNA: TGTGCCAGCAGCGTAGCGGGACAGGGGTACATGAACACTGAAGCTTTCTTT; CDR3 protein: CASSVAGQGYMNTEAFF
J gene: TRBJ1-2; D gene: TRBD1; CDR3 length: 15; clone size: -; V gene: TRBV6-1; CDR3 DNA: TGTGCCAGCAGTGAGGCGACAGGGCAAGACTATGGCTACACCTTC; CDR3 protein: CASSEATGQDYGYTF
J gene: TRBJ1-5; D gene: -; CDR3 length: 15; clone size: -; V gene: TRBV4-3; CDR3 DNA: TGCGCCAGCAGCCAAGGAGGGACTAGCAATCAGCCCCAGCATTTT; CDR3 protein: CASSQGGTSNQPQHF
J gene: TRBJ2-7; D gene: -; CDR3 length: 10; clone size: -; V gene: TRBV11-2; CDR3 DNA: TGTGCCAGCTACTCCCCCGAGCAGTACTTC; CDR3 protein: CASYSPEQYF
J gene: TRBJ2-1; D gene: TRBD2; CDR3 length: 15; clone size: once; V gene: TRBV11-2; CDR3 DNA: TGTGCCAGCAGCTTCCGAGCGGGAGGCTACAATGAGCAGTTCTTC; CDR3 protein: CASSFRAGGYNEQFF
J gene: TRBJ1-4; D gene: TRBD1; CDR3 length: 14; clone size: -; V gene: TRBV20-1; CDR3 DNA: TGCAGTGCTAGTAGGGGACAGTCTGACGAAAAACTGTTTTTT; CDR3 protein: CSASRGQSDEKLFF
J gene: TRBJ2-3; D gene: TRBD1; CDR3 length: 15; clone size: once; V gene: TRBV11-3; CDR3 DNA: TGTGCCAGCAGCTTGGGACAGGGGAGCACAGATACGCAGTATTTT; CDR3 protein: CASSLGQGSTDTQYF
J gene: TRBJ1-5; D gene: -; CDR3 length: 16; clone size: -; V gene: TRBV6-1; CDR3 DNA: TGTGCCAGCAGTGAAGCTAGGAGTTATAGCAATCAGCCCCAGCATTTT; CDR3 protein: CASSEARSYSNQPQHF
J gene: TRBJ2-6; D gene: -; CDR3 length: 14; clone size: -; V gene: TRBV5-1; CDR3 DNA: TGCGCCAGCAGCGGCAACTCTGGGGCCAACGTCCTGACTTTC; CDR3 protein: CASSGNSGANVLTF
J gene: TRBJ1-2; D gene: TRBD1; CDR3 length: 17; clone size: many; V gene: TRBV18; CDR3 DNA: TGTGCCAGCTCACCACCGAGTACAGGGGGCAGCGACTATGGCTACACCTTC; CDR3 protein: CASSPPSTGGSDYGYTF
J gene: TRBJ2-1; D gene: TRBD1; CDR3 length: 15; clone size: -; V gene: TRBV5-6; CDR3 DNA: TGTGCCAGCAGCTTGGTAGGGACAGGGGGATATGAGCAGTTCTTC; CDR3 protein: CASSLVGTGGYEQFF
J gene: TRBJ2-7; D gene: -; CDR3 length: 13; clone size: -; V gene: TRBV10-1; CDR3 DNA: TGCGCCAGCAGTGATTTGAGGACCTACGAGCAGTACTTC; CDR3 protein: CASSDLRTYEQYF
J gene: TRBJ2-3; D gene: -; CDR3 length: 14; clone size: -; V gene: TRBV2; CDR3 DNA: TGTGCCGGACTTAGGGGAAGTGGTTCAGATACGCAGTATTTT; CDR3 protein: CAGLRGSGSDTQYF
J gene: TRBJ2-2; D gene: TRBD2; CDR3 length: 17; clone size: -; V gene: TRBV5-1; CDR3 DNA: TGCGCCAGCAGCTTGGCATATCCGGGGGGTAACACCGGGGAGCTGTTTTTT; CDR3 protein: CASSLAYPGGNTGELFF
J gene: TRBJ2-7; D gene: -; CDR3 length: 11; clone size: -; V gene: TRBV28; CDR3 DNA: TGTGCCACCCCGAGCTCCTACGAGCAGTACTTC; CDR3 protein: CATPSSYEQYF